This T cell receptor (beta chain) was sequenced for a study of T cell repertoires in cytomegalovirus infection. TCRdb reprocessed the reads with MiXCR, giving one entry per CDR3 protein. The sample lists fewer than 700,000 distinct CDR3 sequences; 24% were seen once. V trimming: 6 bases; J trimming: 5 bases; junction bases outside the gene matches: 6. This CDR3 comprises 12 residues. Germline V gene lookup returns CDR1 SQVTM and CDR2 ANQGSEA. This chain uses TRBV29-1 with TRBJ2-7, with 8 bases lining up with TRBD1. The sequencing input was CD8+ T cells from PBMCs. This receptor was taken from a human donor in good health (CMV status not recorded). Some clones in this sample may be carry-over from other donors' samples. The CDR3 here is CSVGQGGDEQYF. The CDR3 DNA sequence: TGCAGCGTCGGACAGGGCGGGGACGAGCAGTACTTC.